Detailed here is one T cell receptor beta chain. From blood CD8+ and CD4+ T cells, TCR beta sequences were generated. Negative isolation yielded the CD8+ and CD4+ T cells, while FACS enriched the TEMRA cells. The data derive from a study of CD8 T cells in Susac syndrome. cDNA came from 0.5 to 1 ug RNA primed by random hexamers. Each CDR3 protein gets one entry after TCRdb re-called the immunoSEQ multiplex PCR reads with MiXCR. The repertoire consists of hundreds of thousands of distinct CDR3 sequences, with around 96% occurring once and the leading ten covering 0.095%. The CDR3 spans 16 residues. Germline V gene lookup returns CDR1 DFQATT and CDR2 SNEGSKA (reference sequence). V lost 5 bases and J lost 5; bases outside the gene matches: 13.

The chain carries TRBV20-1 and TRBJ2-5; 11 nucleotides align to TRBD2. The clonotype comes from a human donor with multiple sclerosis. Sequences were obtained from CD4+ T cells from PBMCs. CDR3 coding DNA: TGCAGTGCTGGGAACCCGACTAGCGGGGTTAGGGAGACCCAGTACTTC. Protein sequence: CSAGNPTSGVRETQYF.